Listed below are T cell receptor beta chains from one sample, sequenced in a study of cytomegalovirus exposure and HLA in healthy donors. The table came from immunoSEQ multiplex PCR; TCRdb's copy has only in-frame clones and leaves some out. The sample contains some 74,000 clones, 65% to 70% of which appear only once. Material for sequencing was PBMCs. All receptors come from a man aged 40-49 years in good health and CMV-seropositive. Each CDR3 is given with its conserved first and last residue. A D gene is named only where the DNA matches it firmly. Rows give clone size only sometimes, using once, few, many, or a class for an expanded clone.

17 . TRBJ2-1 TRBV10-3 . TGTGCCATCAGTGATACCGGGAGATCAAGCTCCTACAATGAGCAGTTCTTC CAISDTGRSSSYNEQFF
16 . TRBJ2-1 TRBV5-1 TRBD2 TGCGCCAGCAGCTTAGGTCCAGCGGGGGGGATGGGTGAGCAGTTCTTC CASSLGPAGGMGEQFF
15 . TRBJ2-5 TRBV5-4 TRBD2 TGTGCCAGCAGTCCGGGGGGGCCCTGGCAAGAGACCCAGTACTTC CASSPGGPWQETQYF
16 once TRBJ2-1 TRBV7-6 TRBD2 TGTGCCAGCAGCTTAAGCGCTAGCGGGGGCTTCAATGAGCAGTTCTTC CASSLSASGGFNEQFF
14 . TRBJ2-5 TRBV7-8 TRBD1 TGTGCCAGCAGCCAAAACAGGGGTGCGAAGACCCAGTACTTC CASSQNRGAKTQYF
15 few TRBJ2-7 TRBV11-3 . TGTGCCAGCAGCCACAGGCAGAGGACGGCATACGAGCAGTACTTC CASSHRQRTAYEQYF
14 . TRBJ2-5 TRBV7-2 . TGTGCCAGCAGCTCTGGGGCAGGGTTAGAGACCCAGTACTTC CASSSGAGLETQYF
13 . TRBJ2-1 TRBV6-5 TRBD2 TGTGCCAGCAGTACGGGACTAGCGGGCGAGCAGTTCTTC CASSTGLAGEQFF
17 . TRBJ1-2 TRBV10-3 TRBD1 TGTGCCATCCGTGCCGGGAGAGGGACAGTCACTAACTATGGCTACACCTTC CAIRAGRGTVTNYGYTF
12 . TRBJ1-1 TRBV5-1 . TGCGCCAGCAGCTTGGCTACAGGGAAAGCTTTCTTT CASSLATGKAFF
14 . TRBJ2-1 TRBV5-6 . TGTGCCAGCAGCTTGGATCCAGGGAACAATGAGCAGTTCTTC CASSLDPGNNEQFF
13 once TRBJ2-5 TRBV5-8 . TGTGCCAGCAGCTTAACTAACCGAGAGACCCAGTACTTC CASSLTNRETQYF
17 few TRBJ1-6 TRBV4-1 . TGCGCCAGCAGCCAAGATATGGGGCGGACCCGACAGATAACCCTCCACTTT CASSQDMGRTRQITLHF
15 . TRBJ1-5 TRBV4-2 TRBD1 TGTGCCAGCAGCCAAGATAAGGGACAGGGGCAGCCCCAGCATTTT CASSQDKGQGQPQHF
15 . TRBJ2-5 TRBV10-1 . TGCGCCAGCAGTGAGGTATTGAGGTACCAAGAGACCCAGTACTTC CASSEVLRYQETQYF
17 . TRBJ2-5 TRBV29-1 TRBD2 TGCAGCGTCCCATCCCAAGCGGGGGGACCAATTCAAGAGACCCAGTACTTC CSVPSQAGGPIQETQYF
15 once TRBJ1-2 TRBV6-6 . TGTGCCAGCAGTTACTCGCCGAGGACTAACTATGGCTACACCTTC CASSYSPRTNYGYTF
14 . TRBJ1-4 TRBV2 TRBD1 TGTGCCAGCAGTTTCCGGGACAGGGACCTTAAACTGTTTTTT CASSFRDRDLKLFF